The sample holds a few counts of the clone carrying this T cell receptor beta chain. V trimming: 3 bases; J trimming: 2 bases; junction bases outside the gene matches: 6. Germline CDR1 is SGHNT and CDR2 is YENEEA. The CDR3 totals 18 residues. This sample was taken from a study of glioma-infiltrating T cells after dendritic cell vaccination. TCRB CDR3 was amplified from 2 ug genomic DNA or less. TCRdb keeps only in-frame clones here, not all; method: immunoSEQ multiplex PCR. The sample shows about 73,000 clones, roughly four fifths of them seen only once. The receptor's source is a human donor with glioblastoma. This chain links TRBV11-3 with TRBJ2-1, with 14 bases matching TRBD2. The starting material was blood, obtained before dendritic cell vaccination. CDR3 in amino acids: CASSFGGTSGGAYNEQFF. The CDR3 nucleotides read TGTGCCAGCAGCTTCGGGGGGACTAGCGGGGGAGCCTACAATGAGCAGTTCTTC.